The T cell receptor beta chain described here comes from a study of T cell repertoires in cytomegalovirus infection. This clonotype occurred a few times. The CDR3 loop spans 18 amino acids. CDR1 and CDR2 from the germline V gene are LNHDA and SQIVND (reference sequence). Trimming cost V 3 bases and J 3 bases; bases outside gene matches: 16. TCRdb re-derived calls from the reads in MiXCR, one entry per CDR3 protein. The repertoire holds around 450,000 distinct CDR3 sequences, with 31% as singletons. J is TRBJ2-7 and V is TRBV19; TRBD2 aligns across 8 bases. The receptor was derived from a human donor in good health (CMV status not recorded). Some clones in this sample may be carry-over from other donors' samples. Input material: PBMCs. The CDR3 nucleotides read TGTGCCAGTAGTATTCAAACGGGGGGGGGTTCGACCTTCTACGAGCAGTACTTC. Translated, it gives CASSIQTGGGSTFYEQYF.